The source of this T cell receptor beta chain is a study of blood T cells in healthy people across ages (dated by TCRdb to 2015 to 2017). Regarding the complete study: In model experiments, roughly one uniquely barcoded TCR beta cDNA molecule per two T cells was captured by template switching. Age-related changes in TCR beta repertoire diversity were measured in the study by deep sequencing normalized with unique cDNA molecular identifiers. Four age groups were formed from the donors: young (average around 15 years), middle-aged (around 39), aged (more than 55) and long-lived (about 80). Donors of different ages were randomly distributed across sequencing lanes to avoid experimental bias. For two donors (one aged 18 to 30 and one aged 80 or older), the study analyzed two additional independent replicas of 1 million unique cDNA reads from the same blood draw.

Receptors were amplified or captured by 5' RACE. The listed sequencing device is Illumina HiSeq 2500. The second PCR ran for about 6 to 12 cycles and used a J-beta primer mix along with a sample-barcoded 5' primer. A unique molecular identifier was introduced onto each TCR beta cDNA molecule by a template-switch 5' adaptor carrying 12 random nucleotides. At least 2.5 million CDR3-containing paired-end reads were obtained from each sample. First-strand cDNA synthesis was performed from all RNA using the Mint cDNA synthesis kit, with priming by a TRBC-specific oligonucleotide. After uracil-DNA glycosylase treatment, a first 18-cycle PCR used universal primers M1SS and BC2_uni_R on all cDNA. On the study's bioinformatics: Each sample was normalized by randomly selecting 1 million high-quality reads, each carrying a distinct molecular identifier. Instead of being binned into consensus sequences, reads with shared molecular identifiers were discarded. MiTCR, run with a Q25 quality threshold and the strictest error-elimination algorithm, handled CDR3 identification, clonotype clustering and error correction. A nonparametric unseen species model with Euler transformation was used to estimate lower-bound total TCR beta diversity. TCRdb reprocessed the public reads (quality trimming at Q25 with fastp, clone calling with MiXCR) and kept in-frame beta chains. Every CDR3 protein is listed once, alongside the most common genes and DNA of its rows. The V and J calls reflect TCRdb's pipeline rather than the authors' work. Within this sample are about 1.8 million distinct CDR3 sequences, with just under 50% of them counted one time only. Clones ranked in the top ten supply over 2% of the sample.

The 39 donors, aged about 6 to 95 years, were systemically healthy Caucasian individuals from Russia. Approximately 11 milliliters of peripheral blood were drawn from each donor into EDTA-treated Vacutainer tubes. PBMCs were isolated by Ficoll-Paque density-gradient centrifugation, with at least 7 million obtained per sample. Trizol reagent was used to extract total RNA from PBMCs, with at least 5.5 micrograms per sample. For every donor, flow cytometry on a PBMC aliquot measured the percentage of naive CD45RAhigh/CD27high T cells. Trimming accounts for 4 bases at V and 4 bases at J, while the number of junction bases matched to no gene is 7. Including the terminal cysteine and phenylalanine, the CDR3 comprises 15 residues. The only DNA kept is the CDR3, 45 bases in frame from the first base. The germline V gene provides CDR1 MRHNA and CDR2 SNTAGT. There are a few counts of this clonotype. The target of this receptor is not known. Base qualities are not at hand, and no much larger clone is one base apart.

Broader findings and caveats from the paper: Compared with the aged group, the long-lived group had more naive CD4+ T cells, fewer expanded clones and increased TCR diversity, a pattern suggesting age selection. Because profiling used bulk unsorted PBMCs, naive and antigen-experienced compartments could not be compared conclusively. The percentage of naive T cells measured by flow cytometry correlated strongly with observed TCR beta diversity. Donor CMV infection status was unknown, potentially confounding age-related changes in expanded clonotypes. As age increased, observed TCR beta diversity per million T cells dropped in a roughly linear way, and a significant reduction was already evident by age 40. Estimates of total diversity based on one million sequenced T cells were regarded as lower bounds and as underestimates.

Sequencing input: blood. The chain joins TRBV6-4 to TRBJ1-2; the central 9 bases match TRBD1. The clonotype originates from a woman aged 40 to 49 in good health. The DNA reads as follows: TGTGCCAGCAGTGTTCAACAGGGGGCTCCCTATGGCTACACCTTC. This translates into CASSVQQGAPYGYTF.